Given below is one TCR beta chain in context. What it recognizes is unknown. The data originate from a study of OX40 agonist ivuxolimab in advanced cancers. The protocol was immunoSEQ multiplex PCR, while the TCRdb copy is restricted to in-frame clones and leaves out a portion. The sample carries roughly 80,000 clones, approximately 88% recorded once. Study-wide results and caveats: Among the lowest levels of clonal expansion were found in partial responders at 0.1-3.0 mg/kg.

Germline lookup yields CDR1 MDHEN and CDR2 SYDVKM. The CDR3 runs to 17 residues. After removal of 5 bases from V and 2 bases from J, the junction contained 6 bases not matched to a gene. The sequence came from an adult with an advanced solid tumor such as melanoma, head and neck, liver or kidney cancer. V usage is TRBV28 and J usage is TRBJ2-2; TRBD2 agrees at 12 bases. Sample: CD4+ or CD8+ T cells sorted from blood, taken in a trial of the OX40 agonist ivuxolimab. The CDR3 sequence is CASSPWTSGTNTGELFF. The DNA for the CDR3 is TGTGCCAGCAGTCCCTGGACTAGCGGGACCAACACCGGGGAGCTGTTTTTT.